The clone carrying this T cell receptor beta chain has at least ten counts. Its antigen is as yet unknown. To make TCR beta libraries, researchers used iRepertoire HTBI primers and Arm-PCR of CDR3 regions. TCRdb called the multiplex PCR reads again in MiXCR, with one record for every CDR3 protein. The sample shows 700,000 or so distinct CDR3 sequences, approximately 31% of them seen only once. These data originate in a study of regulatory T cells in long-lasting Graves disease. At the level of the study: Over 5 years of antithyroid drugs with positive TSH receptor antibodies was taken to mean persistent Graves' disease. Notes on the study in general: Preferential use of TRBV28, TRBJ1-2 and TRBJ2-5 was seen in persistent disease. More public clonotypes were shared by persistent patients (2,741) than by new patients (about 970).

The sample's time point: persistent/refractory GD, antithyroid drugs over 5 years with positive TRAb. PBMCs were the source of the RNA used for TCR sequencing. The patients included were those that came from an endocrinology department in Xi'an, China. CDR1 is ENHRY, CDR2 SYGVKD, per germline. CDR3 length equals 15 residues. V was clipped by 6 bases and J by 0 bases, with 14 bases between them. The chain uses TRBV10-3 and TRBJ1-1, with D perhaps TRBD1 (5 bases). This sample comprised peripheral blood mononuclear cells (PBMCs), obtained when the disease was refractory, from a patient treated with antithyroid drugs. The origin of this receptor is a female donor with Graves disease. The CDR3 sequence: CAIRQERTVNTEAFF. The CDR3 DNA follows: TGTGCCATCAGACAGGAGCGGACGGTGAACACTGAAGCTTTCTTT.